The 27 T cell receptor beta chains below come from one sample, sequenced in a study of radiotherapy plus CTLA-4 blockade in lung cancer. Sequenced by immunoSEQ multiplex PCR; TCRdb stores in-frame clones only, minus some. The sample carries fewer than 150,000 clones, approximately 80% recorded once. The sequenced sample was peripheral blood, obtained from a patient treated with radiotherapy plus ipilimumab. All receptors come from a human donor with non-small cell lung cancer who had a partial response to radiotherapy plus ipilimumab.

This chain links TRBV15 with TRBJ2-7; D not resolved. Germline CDR1 and CDR2: LNHNV and YYDKDF (reference sequence). The CDR3 extends over 18 amino acids. Trimming pared 0 bases from V and 2 bases from J, leaving 20 bases between. CDR3 in DNA: TGTGCCACCAGCAGAGATTCTAAGTCGTCTACTACAACCTACGAGCAGTACTTC. Translation: CATSRDSKSSTTTYEQYF.

The chain links TRBV6-1 to TRBJ1-6; no firm D call. The germline V gene encodes CDR1 MNHNS and CDR2 SASEGT. V lost 0 bases and J 0 bases, leaving 12 bases between the germline ends. The CDR3 is made up of 18 amino acids. Written as DNA, the CDR3 is TGTGCCAGCAGTGAAGCGGAGGTACAGCGCTCCTATAATTCACCCCTCCACTTT. Its translation: CASSEAEVQRSYNSPLHF.

The V and J genes are TRBV19 and TRBJ1-1; possibly TRBD1 for D (5 bases). The V gene's germline CDR1 is LNHDA and CDR2 SQIVND (reference sequence). The V end lost 4 bases, the J end lost 3 bases, and 15 bases lay between the germline ends. The CDR3 sequence is 15 residues long. Here the CDR3 DNA reads TGTGCCAGTAGTAAAATAAGGGGTTTTGACACTGAAGCTTTCTTT. The encoded protein is CASSKIRGFDTEAFF.

The J gene is TRBJ2-7, the V gene TRBV2; 7 bases match TRBD1. Germline V gene lookup returns CDR1 SNHLY and CDR2 FYNNEI. After removal of 6 bases from V and 2 bases from J, the junction contained 7 bases not matched to a gene. The CDR3 totals 14 residues. CDR3 protein: CASRKTGSTYEQYF. The CDR3 nucleotides are TGTGCCAGCAGGAAGACAGGGAGTACCTACGAGCAGTACTTC.

The chain joins TRBV5-1 to TRBJ2-1; TRBD2 agrees at 10 bases. Germline V lookup: CDR1 SGHRS, CDR2 YFSETQ. Unmatched junction bases numbered 0, after V lost 1 base and J lost 2 bases. CDR3 length: 15 amino acids. CDR3 amino acids: CASSLTSGAYNEQFF. CDR3 sequence (DNA): TGCGCCAGCAGCTTGACTAGCGGGGCCTACAATGAGCAGTTCTTC.

Here the CDR3 reads CASNRVGTGGSNQPQHF. The CDR3 DNA is TGTGCCAGTAACAGGGTGGGTACCGGTGGGAGCAATCAGCCCCAGCATTTT. This chain links TRBV19 with TRBJ1-5; D may be TRBD1 (6 bases). V was cut by 7 bases and J by 1 base, with 20 bases left in between. CDR3 length: 17 residues. Germline-derived CDR1 and CDR2 are LNHDA and SQIVND (reference sequence).

This clone was detected only once. For the CDR3, the DNA is TGTGCCTGGAGTACCGGACTAGCGGGAGGGCCCCGAAACGAGCAGTACTTC. Its protein is CAWSTGLAGGPRNEQYF. J is TRBJ2-7 and V is TRBV30, with 15 bases lining up with TRBD2. CDR3 length equals 17 residues. Germline V gene sequence: CDR1 GTSNPN, CDR2 SVGIG (reference sequence). V lost 2 bases to trimming and J lost 5 bases; unmatched junction nucleotides: 10.

This clone is medium-sized in the sample. The chain carries TRBV6-5 and TRBJ1-4; D is undetermined. Germline V CDR1 and CDR2: MNHEY, SVGAGI. V was cut by 0 bases and J by 8 bases, with 16 bases left in between. There are 16 residues in the CDR3. The CDR3, as DNA: TGTGCCAGCAGTTACTCGATTAGGCGGGGAGAGGAAAAACTGTTTTTT. Translating gives CASSYSIRRGEEKLFF.

The genes are TRBV5-6 and TRBJ2-3, with TRBD2 matching over 11 bases. Germline V gene lookup returns CDR1 SGHDT and CDR2 YYEEEE. This CDR3 is built from 16 residues. V dropped 0 bases and J dropped 6; count of bases not matched to a gene: 6. Here the CDR3 DNA reads TGTGCCAGCAGCTTGGTCACTAGCGGGAGTTATGATACGCAGTATTTT. Protein: CASSLVTSGSYDTQYF.

This chain joins TRBV5-4 and TRBJ1-3; 8 nucleotides align to TRBD1. Trimming at V came to 4 bases and at J to 1 base, leaving 7 bases not matched to a gene. This CDR3 comprises 16 residues. Germline V gene data show CDR1 as SGHNT and CDR2 as YYREEE (reference sequence). In DNA form, the CDR3 reads TGTGCCAGCAGCCAAGTTGACAGGGGATCTGGAAACACCATATATTTT. Its translation is CASSQVDRGSGNTIYF.

This chain connects TRBV27 to TRBJ2-3; TRBD2 is a possible D gene (6 bases). V gave up 7 bases and J gave up 1 base, with 15 bases separating them. Germline V gene data show CDR1 as MNHEY and CDR2 as SMNVEV (reference sequence). The CDR3 is 15 amino acids. The CDR3 loop reads CASTPRGSRTDTQYF. The CDR3 region has the DNA TGTGCCAGCACTCCTCGGGGGTCCCGCACAGATACGCAGTATTTT.

This sequence joins TRBV6-1 and TRBJ2-5; D might be TRBD2 (6 bases). V was shortened by 8 bases and J by 9 bases, with 19 bases between the two germline ends. This CDR3 is 13 amino acids long. Per germline, CDR1 MNHNS and CDR2 SASEGT. DNA for the CDR3: TGTGCCAGCCGTGGGAGGCCCCTTGAGGCCCAGTACTTC. Amino acid sequence: CASRGRPLEAQYF.

This clone was detected a few times. The gene calls are TRBV7-8 and TRBJ1-4, with D possibly matching TRBD1 (6 bases). Trimming took off 6 bases at V and 0 bases at J, with 11 bases between the two ends. Looked up from germline, CDR1 is SGHVS and CDR2 is FQNEAQ. CDR3 length: 15 amino acids. For the CDR3, the DNA is TGTGCCAGCAGTTGGACAGATGCAACTAATGAAAAACTGTTTTTT. Its translation: CASSWTDATNEKLFF.

In its sample, this clone was seen many times. J is TRBJ2-3 and V is TRBV28; weak D call: TRBD2 (6 bases). Germline V gene data show CDR1 as MDHEN and CDR2 as SYDVKM. The CDR3 has 14 residues. Trimming shortened V by 5 bases and J by 0 bases, and 9 bases separated the two germline ends. CDR3 protein: CASSEEGSTDTQYF. The CDR3 nucleotides read TGTGCCAGCAGTGAGGAGGGTAGCACAGATACGCAGTATTTT.

The chain carries TRBV6-5 and TRBJ2-2; D might be TRBD1 (5 bases). Trimming removed 2 bases from V and 3 bases from J, with 10 bases in between. This CDR3 contains 15 residues. Germline CDR1 reads MNHEY; CDR2 reads SVGAGI. CDR3 residues: CASSYRQTYTGELFF. The CDR3 coding sequence is TGTGCCAGCAGTTACAGACAGACGTACACCGGGGAGCTGTTTTTT.

CDR3 in DNA: TGTGCCAGACACCGGGACAGCAACTACGAGCAGTACTTC. Protein product: CARHRDSNYEQYF. V is TRBV19 and J is TRBJ2-7; 7 nucleotides match TRBD1. The CDR3 contains 13 residues. Looked up from germline, CDR1 is LNHDA and CDR2 is SQIVND (reference sequence). V lost 9 bases, J lost 3 bases, and 8 bases stayed unmatched. The complete variable domain, with remaining parts taken from reference TRBV19 and TRBJ2-7, reads DGGITQSPKYLFRKEGQNVTLSCEQNLNHDAMYWYRQDPGQGLRLIYYSQIVNDFQKGDIAEGYSVSREKKESFPLTVTSAQKNPTAFYLCARHRDSNYEQYFGPGTRLTVT.

The rearrangement uses TRBV5-1 and TRBJ1-4, with 7 nucleotides matching TRBD1. The V gene's germline CDR1 is SGHRS and CDR2 YFSETQ. The CDR3 runs 14 residues. The V gene end was trimmed by 4 bases and the J gene end by 5 bases; junction bases not matched to a gene: 5. This CDR3 reads CASSRQGQNEKLFF. Written as DNA, the CDR3 is TGCGCCAGCAGCCGACAGGGCCAAAATGAAAAACTGTTTTTT.

V and J are TRBV29-1 and TRBJ2-3; 13 bases match TRBD2. Germline CDR1 is SQVTM and CDR2 is ANQGSEA. This CDR3 is built from 15 residues. Losses at the gene ends were 6 bases for V and 4 bases for J; bases not matched to a gene: 7. The CDR3 DNA is TGCAGCGTGAGGACTAGCGGGAGTAGTGCAGATACGCAGTATTTT. This gives the protein CSVRTSGSSADTQYF.

This clone has only one observation. The CDR3 region is CASSPAVAYEQYF. In DNA, the CDR3 is TGTGCCAGCAGCCCAGCGGTGGCATACGAGCAGTACTTC. The chain carries TRBV7-8 and TRBJ2-7; tentative D call: TRBD2 (5 bases). Trimming took 5 bases from V and 4 from J, leaving 12 bases between them. Germline V gives CDR1 SGHVS, CDR2 FQNEAQ. This CDR3 contains 13 residues.

The V gene is TRBV13, the J gene TRBJ2-2, with D tentatively TRBD1 (5 bases). This CDR3 has 17 amino acids. Looked up from germline, CDR1 is PRHDT and CDR2 is FYEKMQ (reference sequence). V was pared by 0 bases and J by 5 bases, with 16 bases between. The CDR3 reads CASSLGQLGRGTGELFF. CDR3 bases: TGTGCCAGCAGCTTAGGCCAACTTGGAAGGGGAACCGGGGAGCTGTTTTTT.

This rearrangement joins TRBV7-8 to TRBJ1-6; no clear D. Germline values: CDR1 SGHVS, CDR2 FQNEAQ. The V gene lost 1 base and the J gene lost 8 bases, with 9 bases spanning the gap. The CDR3 is made up of 14 amino acids. The CDR3 DNA follows: TGTGCCAGCAGCTTAGAAGGGAGATATTCACCCCTCCACTTT. Residues: CASSLEGRYSPLHF.

This chain connects TRBV5-1 to TRBJ2-7; tentative D call: TRBD2 (6 bases). The V gene's germline CDR1 is SGHRS and CDR2 YFSETQ. The CDR3 covers 17 residues. The V gene lost 2 bases and the J gene lost 3 bases, with 21 bases spanning the gap. CDR3 sequence: CASSFYNQASAFYEQYF. The CDR3 DNA reads as TGCGCCAGCAGCTTTTACAACCAGGCTAGCGCGTTCTACGAGCAGTACTTC.

V usage is TRBV9 and J usage is TRBJ2-3; TRBD2 matches at 10 bases. Germline CDR1 reads SGDLS; CDR2 reads YYNGEE. Losses at the gene ends were 3 bases for V and 6 bases for J; bases not matched to a gene: 7. CDR3 length: 15 residues. The CDR3 region is CASSASGSFGDTQYF. The CDR3 DNA sequence: TGTGCCAGCAGCGCTAGCGGGAGTTTTGGGGATACGCAGTATTTT.

V gene TRBV7-2 combines with J gene TRBJ2-3; maybe TRBD2 (6 bases). The V end lost 2 bases, the J end lost 6 bases, and 15 bases lay between the germline ends. Germline V CDR1 and CDR2: SGHTA, FQGNSA. This CDR3 has 15 amino acids. The CDR3 loop reads CASSLTGVMRDTQYF. The CDR3 nucleotides read TGTGCCAGCAGCTTAACGGGAGTTATGAGGGATACGCAGTATTTT.

This sequence joins TRBV7-9 and TRBJ2-6; maybe TRBD1 (5 bases). Deletions cut 5 bases from V and 0 bases from J, with 8 bases between. The germline V gene encodes CDR1 SEHNR and CDR2 FQNEAQ (reference sequence). This CDR3 has 15 amino acids. CDR3 amino acids: CASSHRFSGANVLTF. The DNA for the CDR3 is TGTGCCAGCAGCCACAGGTTCTCTGGGGCCAACGTCCTGACTTTC.

The chain employs TRBV11-2 and TRBJ2-3; TRBD2 matches at 7 bases. This CDR3 contains 16 residues. V lost 1 base, J lost 6 bases, and 10 bases stayed unmatched. Germline V gives CDR1 SGHAT, CDR2 FQNNGV. CDR3: CASSLVAGAAGDTQYF. The CDR3 DNA reads as TGTGCCAGCAGCTTAGTGGCGGGAGCCGCGGGCGATACGCAGTATTTT.

There are a few counts of this clone. The chain carries TRBV10-2 and TRBJ1-2; 10 bases are a match to TRBD1. Germline lookup yields CDR1 WSHSY and CDR2 SAAADI. Trimming took 4 bases from V and 5 from J; bases not matched to a gene: 7. The CDR3 runs 15 residues. The CDR3: CASSGQGALGYGYTF. The CDR3 DNA reads TGCGCCAGCAGTGGACAGGGGGCCCTAGGATATGGCTACACCTTC.